A few counts support the clone carrying this T cell receptor (beta chain). In TCRdb, the RT-PCR reads were re-called with MiXCR into one record per CDR3 protein. The sample records almost 700,000 distinct CDR3 sequences, 12% to 15% being singletons. The germline V gene encodes CDR1 SGHTA and CDR2 FQGNSA. The CDR3 contains 15 residues. Trimming took 5 bases from V and 4 from J; bases not matched to a gene: 9. This sequence joins TRBV7-2 and TRBJ1-1; 8 bases map to TRBD1. Sequenced input: memory CD4+ T cells from blood. The sequence was collected from a female donor in good health, serving as a healthy control. CDR3 coding DNA: TGTGCCAGCAGCCCGCAGGGGGCGAGGGGCACTGAAGCTTTCTTT. It encodes CASSPQGARGTEAFF. Full variable domain (missing parts from reference TRBV7-2 and TRBJ1-1): GAGVSQSPSNKVTEKGKDVELRCDPISGHTALYWYRQSLGQGLEFLIYFQGNSAPDKSGLPSDRFSAERTGGSVSTLTIQRTQQEDSAVYLCASSPQGARGTEAFFGQGTRLTVV.